This T cell receptor beta chain was recorded in a study of blood T cell repertoires in COVID-19. Germline CDR1 LNHDA, CDR2 SQIVND (reference sequence). There are 16 residues in the CDR3. Between the trimmed V and J ends, which lost 7 bases and 1 base, there was a span of 14 bases. Assay used: immunoSEQ multiplex PCR; TCRdb lists only in-frame clones, some missing. The sample carries about 130,000 clones, around 83% recorded once. This clonotype was obtained from a man aged 30 to 39 who had recovered from COVID-19. Sequencing used PBMCs or T cells enriched from blood (not recorded which). This chain links TRBV19 with TRBJ2-6, with a possible D match to TRBD1 (5 bases). The CDR3 sequence is CASNSGYLSGANVLTF. The CDR3 region has the DNA TGTGCCAGTAATTCAGGGTATTTGTCTGGGGCCAACGTCCTGACTTTC.